This passage covers 20 T cell receptor beta chains from one sample sequenced in a study of cytomegalovirus exposure and HLA in healthy donors. Both 60 Vbeta primers and 13 Jbeta primers went into the PCR. Generated by immunoSEQ multiplex PCR, the TCRdb table keeps only in-frame clones and is missing some. The data contain more than 130,000 clones, around 76% of them singletons. The sample comprised PBMCs. The receptors stem from a male donor in good health and CMV-seronegative.

This clone was recorded a few times. The rearrangement uses TRBV9 and TRBJ1-2; 8 positions match TRBD1. CDR1 SGDLS and CDR2 YYNGEE come from the germline V gene. The junction had 6 bases not matched to a gene; V was cut back by 4 bases and J by 7 bases. The CDR3 has 13 residues. CDR3 nucleotides: TGTGCCAGCAGCACAGGGGGGTCCGGTGGCTACACCTTC. Its protein product is CASSTGGSGGYTF.

The chain recombines TRBV11-2 with TRBJ1-2; D not resolved. The CDR3 is made up of 14 amino acids. Trimming left V 5 bases short and J 9 bases short, with 19 bases between. Germline CDR1 is SGHAT and CDR2 is FQNNGV. Here the CDR3 reads CASSVLQGEARYTF. CDR3 nucleotides: TGTGCCAGCAGCGTACTACAAGGAGAAGCCCGCTACACCTTC.

V is TRBV7-9 and J is TRBJ2-2; TRBD2 agrees at 12 bases. Germline V gene sequence: CDR1 SEHNR, CDR2 FQNEAQ (reference sequence). The CDR3 spans 17 residues. The V segment lost 5 bases and the J segment 1 base; nucleotides outside the gene matches: 5. DNA for the CDR3: TGTGCCAGCAGCCCGAGACTAGCGGGAGAGAACACCGGGGAGCTGTTTTTT. Amino acid sequence: CASSPRLAGENTGELFF.

This clone was detected only a few times. The chain uses TRBV11-2 and TRBJ2-5, with a tentative D call TRBD2 (6 bases). This CDR3 has 14 amino acids. Germline values: CDR1 SGHAT, CDR2 FQNNGV. The V end was cut by 5 bases, the J end by 2 bases, with 12 bases between. The chain's CDR3 is CASSVTGTQETQYF. For the CDR3, the DNA is TGTGCCAGCAGCGTAACCGGGACTCAAGAGACCCAGTACTTC.

CDR3 bases: TGCAGCGTTGATCCCGGGACAGGGGGCTGGGCCGGGGAGCTGTTTTTT. Residues: CSVDPGTGGWAGELFF. The chain is built from TRBV29-1 and TRBJ2-2; the match to TRBD1 covers 12 bases. V lost 3 bases, J lost 6 bases, and 8 bases stayed unmatched. Germline V gene sequence: CDR1 SQVTM, CDR2 ANQGSEA. The CDR3 runs to 16 residues.

The chain uses TRBV9 and TRBJ2-3; D may be TRBD1 (6 bases). V lost 7 bases to trimming and J lost 0 bases, with 12 bases between them. Germline CDR1 reads SGDLS; CDR2 reads YYNGEE. The CDR3 runs 14 residues. This chain's CDR3 is CASRGRGSTDTQYF. In DNA form, the CDR3 reads TGTGCCAGCCGGGGCAGGGGAAGCACAGATACGCAGTATTTT. Full variable domain (outside the CDR3, taken from reference TRBV9 and TRBJ2-3): DSGVTQTPKHLITATGQRVTLRCSPRSGDLSVYWYQQSLDQGLQFLIQYYNGEERAKGNILERFSAQQFPDLHSELNLSSLELGDSALYFCASRGRGSTDTQYFGPGTRLTVL.

This chain joins TRBV27 and TRBJ2-7; 7 bases match TRBD1. CDR1 is MNHEY, CDR2 SMNVEV, per germline (reference sequence). This CDR3 has 13 amino acids. V trimming: 6 bases; J trimming: 7 bases; junction bases outside the gene matches: 9. In DNA form, the CDR3 reads TGTGCCAGCAGCAAGACAGGGCTTAGGGAGCAGTACTTC. Its translation: CASSKTGLREQYF.

This clone was counted a single time. V usage is TRBV5-6 and J usage is TRBJ1-2, with TRBD1 identical over 7 bases. The J segment lost 0 bases and the V segment lost 4 bases, leaving 3 bases of the junction unmatched. CDR3 size: 14 residues. Germline CDR1 reads SGHDT; CDR2 reads YYEEEE. This CDR3 is CASSLTGSNYGYTF. Here the CDR3 DNA reads TGTGCCAGCAGCCTGACAGGGTCTAACTATGGCTACACCTTC.

The chain employs TRBV20-1 and TRBJ2-7; D perhaps matches TRBD2 (6 bases). Germline loops: CDR1 DFQATT, CDR2 SNEGSKA (reference sequence). The CDR3 consists of 11 residues. The germline V and J ends were trimmed by 6 bases and 2 bases, with 8 bases remaining between them. The CDR3 DNA is TGCAGTGCGGGACTTACCTACGAGCAGTACTTC. It translates to CSAGLTYEQYF.

The chain combines TRBV6-5 with TRBJ1-5; a weak D match, TRBD1 (6 bases). The V end lost 2 bases, the J end lost 6 bases, and 11 bases lay between the germline ends. This CDR3 spans 14 amino acids. The germline gives CDR1 MNHEY, CDR2 SVGAGI. The DNA for the CDR3 is TGTGCCAGCAGTTACGTCCAGGGGAGTCAGCCCCAGCATTTT. Translation gives CASSYVQGSQPQHF.

This chain joins TRBV9 and TRBJ1-5; D is ambiguous. The V gene lost 0 bases and the J gene lost 4 bases, with 5 bases spanning the gap. This CDR3 has 13 residues. Germline CDR1 SGDLS, CDR2 YYNGEE. Here the CDR3 DNA reads TGTGCCAGCAGCGTAGGCGAGAATCAGCCCCAGCATTTT. It codes for CASSVGENQPQHF.

This clone came up a few times. The chain has TRBV19 and TRBJ2-7; the match to TRBD2 covers 12 bases. Germline V gene sequence: CDR1 LNHDA, CDR2 SQIVND (reference sequence). The CDR3 spans 15 residues. V was pared by 6 bases and J by 6 bases, with 9 bases of the junction left unmatched. CDR3 protein: CASRGLAGGPGEQYF. The CDR3 region has the DNA TGTGCCAGTAGGGGGCTAGCGGGAGGGCCCGGCGAGCAGTACTTC.

V usage is TRBV27 and J usage is TRBJ1-4; D is unresolved. The CDR3 runs 14 residues. Trimming removed 3 bases from V and 8 bases from J, with 13 bases in between. CDR1 and CDR2 (germline): MNHEY, SMNVEV (reference sequence). CDR3 residues: CASSFSALREKLFF. The CDR3 coding sequence is TGTGCCAGCAGTTTCTCAGCGCTTCGGGAAAAACTGTTTTTT.

V gene TRBV23-1 combines with J gene TRBJ2-1; tentative D call: TRBD1 (5 bases). TRBV23-1 is reported as an ORF; its role is uncertain. V lost 8 bases, J lost 8 bases, and 22 bases lay in between. The CDR3 runs to 15 residues. The CDR3 sequence: CASHTRQRGWDEQFF. DNA for the CDR3: TGCGCCAGCCACACCAGACAGCGTGGGTGGGATGAGCAGTTCTTC.

This clone was seen more than once but under ten times. The rearrangement links TRBV7-2 to TRBJ2-3; D unresolved. The CDR3 consists of 12 residues. V lost 5 bases and J 0 bases, leaving 3 bases between the germline ends. Germline CDR1 is SGHTA and CDR2 is FQGNSA. In DNA form, the CDR3 reads TGTGCCAGCAGCGTAAGCACAGATACGCAGTATTTT. Translating gives CASSVSTDTQYF.

This chain links TRBV9 with TRBJ2-3; TRBD2 is a possible D gene (6 bases). The CDR3 totals 16 residues. V lost 0 bases and J lost 8, with 19 bases in between. Germline CDR1 reads SGDLS; CDR2 reads YYNGEE. The DNA for the CDR3 is TGTGCCAGCAGCGTAGGGGTCGGAGGGCCCGACGGTACGCAGTATTTT. Translated: CASSVGVGGPDGTQYF. The variable domain in full, completed from reference TRBV9 and TRBJ2-3, reads DSGVTQTPKHLITATGQRVTLRCSPRSGDLSVYWYQQSLDQGLQFLIQYYNGEERAKGNILERFSAQQFPDLHSELNLSSLELGDSALYFCASSVGVGGPDGTQYFGPGTRLTVL.

This clone appeared a few times. V is TRBV5-3 and J is TRBJ2-5; D is perhaps TRBD2 (6 bases). TRBV5-3 is reported as an ORF; its role is uncertain. V was clipped by 5 bases and J by 4 bases, with 15 bases between them. The CDR3 is 14 amino acids. CDR3 in DNA: TGTGCCAGAAGGCAGGCGGGACCTCCAGAGACCCAGTACTTC. Protein: CARRQAGPPETQYF.

The chain links TRBV7-9 to TRBJ2-7, with a weak D call TRBD1 (5 bases). V lost 4 bases and J lost 6, with 10 bases in between. The CDR3 consists of 12 residues. Germline loops: CDR1 SEHNR, CDR2 FQNEAQ (reference sequence). For the CDR3, the DNA is TGTGCCAGCAGCTCTTCTAGGGGCGAGCAGTACTTC. Translated: CASSSSRGEQYF.

A remark on this clone: Sequence at one end of the junction differs from germline and may be a read error. The chain uses TRBV7-7 and TRBJ1-2, with a possible D match to TRBD1 (5 bases). Per the germline V gene, CDR1 is SSHAT and CDR2 is FNYEAQ (reference sequence). The CDR3 totals 15 residues. The CDR3 coding sequence is TGTGCTAGCAGGCACCAGGGTAAAGATGGCTATGGCTACACCTTC. Translated: CASRHQGKDGYGYTF.

This chain joins TRBV9 and TRBJ1-1; D not certain. The germline CDR1 and CDR2 sequences are SGDLS and YYNGEE. The CDR3 runs to 13 residues. V was clipped by 0 bases and J by 0 bases, with 3 bases between them. The DNA of the CDR3 is TGTGCCAGCAGCGTAGCGGTGAACACTGAAGCTTTCTTT. This translates into CASSVAVNTEAFF.